This T cell receptor (beta chain) came from a study of radiotherapy plus CTLA-4 blockade in lung cancer. Study-level results: Early shifts in blood T cell clones, with interferon-beta, reportedly predicted response best.

Comment on this clone: Its antigen remains unidentified.

TCRdb's copy holds only in-frame clones and misses some; the assay was immunoSEQ multiplex PCR. The sample records roughly 40,000 clones, about four fifths being singletons. V lost 5 bases and J lost 3, with 16 bases in between. This CDR3 region has 15 residues. Germline values: CDR1 LNHNV, CDR2 YYDKDF (reference sequence). This chain connects TRBV15 to TRBJ1-2; possible D gene TRBD1, 6 bases. The clonotype comes from a human donor with non-small cell lung cancer that progressed on radiotherapy plus ipilimumab. The input for sequencing was peripheral blood, taken from a patient treated with radiotherapy plus ipilimumab. The CDR3 coding sequence is TGTGCCACCAGCGGGGCGTCAGGGGACCACTATGGCTACACCTTC. This sequence encodes CATSGASGDHYGYTF. Full variable domain (rest looked up from reference TRBV15 and TRBJ1-2): DAMVIQNPRYQVTQFGKPVTLSCSQTLNHNVMYWYQQKSSQAPKLLFHYYDKDFNNEADTPDNFQSRRPNTSFCFLDIRSPGLGDTAMYLCATSGASGDHYGYTFGSGTRLTVV.